The 26 T cell receptor beta chains given below trace back to one sample, sequenced in a study of T cell responses to AZD1222 COVID-19 vaccine. Produced via immunoSEQ multiplex PCR; TCRdb's table is partial and in-frame only. The repertoire holds some 130,000 clones, just under 95% seen once, with approximately 7% in the top ten. Sequences were derived from peripheral blood, sampled 28 days after the second AZD1222 dose. These receptors all stem from an adult who received the AZD1222 COVID-19 vaccine.

J is TRBJ1-4 and V is TRBV7-2; D is unclear. Trimming took off 1 base at V and 10 bases at J, with 7 bases between the two ends. The CDR3 sequence is 12 residues long. Germline-derived CDR1 and CDR2 are SGHTA and FQGNSA. CDR3 DNA sequence: TGTGCCAGCAGCTTAGTCGAGGGAAAACTGTTTTTT. The encoded protein is CASSLVEGKLFF.

This clone was observed a single time. This chain joins TRBV4-1 and TRBJ1-4; 7 bases align to TRBD1. This CDR3 comprises 19 residues. Germline loops: CDR1 MGHRA, CDR2 YSYEKL. The trim removed 1 base at V and 7 bases at J, leaving 18 bases unmatched. The DNA of the CDR3 is TGCGCCAGCAGCCAAGGCCCTGTCCAGGGGGGTTTTAGCAGTGAAAAACTGTTTTTT. As protein: CASSQGPVQGGFSSEKLFF.

The genes are TRBV28 and TRBJ2-5; perhaps TRBD2 as D (6 bases). Per germline, CDR1 MDHEN and CDR2 SYDVKM. The V end lost 5 bases, the J end lost 0 bases, and 16 bases lay between the germline ends. This CDR3 has 16 amino acids. The CDR3 region has the DNA TGTGCCAGCAGTCAAACTCGGAGGGACCACCAAGAGACCCAGTACTTC. Translation gives CASSQTRRDHQETQYF.

The CDR3 sequence is CASSVLRAGGYSNQPQHF. The DNA of the CDR3 is TGTGCCAGCAGTGTGTTGAGAGCAGGCGGATATAGCAATCAGCCCCAGCATTTT. The chain links TRBV2 to TRBJ1-5, with unresolved D. The CDR3 length is 18 residues. Trimming took off 4 bases at V and 0 bases at J, with 19 bases between the two ends. The germline gives CDR1 SNHLY, CDR2 FYNNEI.

The genes are TRBV2 and TRBJ1-5, with D unclear. The CDR3 runs 12 residues. The V end was cut by 6 bases, the J end by 4 bases, with 7 bases between. The germline CDR1 and CDR2 sequences are SNHLY and FYNNEI. The CDR3 region has the DNA TGTGCCAGCAGGGTCCGAAATCAGCCCCAGCATTTT. As protein: CASRVRNQPQHF.

The chain employs TRBV5-1 and TRBJ2-6; 8 positions agree with TRBD1. The CDR3 consists of 16 residues. Germline CDR1 and CDR2: SGHRS and YFSETQ. With 4 bases clipped from V and 2 bases from J, the junction kept 5 bases outside the gene matches. The CDR3 region has the DNA TGCGCCAGCAGCGTCAACAGGGGGACTGGGGCCAACGTCCTGACTTTC. Amino acid sequence: CASSVNRGTGANVLTF.

This clone was counted once. This chain connects TRBV5-1 to TRBJ2-5; D remains ambiguous. The CDR3 is 14 amino acids. Trimming pared 0 bases from V and 5 bases from J, leaving 11 bases between. Germline V gives CDR1 SGHRS, CDR2 YFSETQ. The CDR3, as DNA: TGCGCCAGCAGCTTGGCCACGGTGGTGGAGACCCAGTACTTC. As protein: CASSLATVVETQYF.

V and J are TRBV5-1 and TRBJ2-3; D is ambiguous. Germline loops: CDR1 SGHRS, CDR2 YFSETQ. This CDR3 is built from 12 residues. V was cut by 2 bases and J by 6 bases, with 7 bases left in between. The CDR3 region has the DNA TGCGCCAGCAGCTTCTCAACCGATACGCAGTATTTT. Protein product: CASSFSTDTQYF.

This chain joins TRBV7-9 and TRBJ2-5, with unresolved D. In germline, CDR1 is SEHNR, CDR2 FQNEAQ (reference sequence). This CDR3 has 14 amino acids. V was cut by 2 bases and J by 9 bases, with 16 bases left in between. CDR3: CASSLTTELTAQYF. In DNA, the CDR3 is TGTGCCAGCAGCTTAACGACGGAGTTGACGGCCCAGTACTTC.

The chain has TRBV7-2 and TRBJ1-2; D is uncertain. Trimming cost V 1 base and J 8 bases, with 11 bases left between them. The CDR3 loop spans 13 amino acids. In germline, CDR1 is SGHTA, CDR2 FQGNSA. Written as DNA, the CDR3 is TGTGCCAGCAGCTTAGATTGGGCTAGGGGCTACACCTTC. This codes for CASSLDWARGYTF.

The rearrangement uses TRBV7-8 and TRBJ1-1; unclear D gene. Germline V gene lookup returns CDR1 SGHVS and CDR2 FQNEAQ. CDR3 length: 14 residues. Trimming stripped 3 bases from V and 2 bases from J, with 10 bases between. As DNA, the CDR3 is TGTGCCAGCAGCTTTAAATCGGAAAACACTGAAGCTTTCTTT. Its translation: CASSFKSENTEAFF.

The rearrangement uses TRBV19 and TRBJ1-5, with a tentative D call TRBD1 (6 bases). The V and J ends lost 7 bases and 3 bases respectively, with 16 bases between them. The CDR3 spans 15 residues. From germline, CDR1 is LNHDA and CDR2 SQIVND (reference sequence). CDR3 residues: CASTVQGGDNQPQHF. The CDR3 bases are TGTGCCAGTACCGTACAAGGGGGAGACAATCAGCCCCAGCATTTT. Together with reference TRBV19 and TRBJ1-5, the CDR3 gives the full variable domain: DGGITQSPKYLFRKEGQNVTLSCEQNLNHDAMYWYRQDPGQGLRLIYYSQIVNDFQKGDIAEGYSVSREKKESFPLTVTSAQKNPTAFYLCASTVQGGDNQPQHFGDGTRLSIL.

This chain uses TRBV28 with TRBJ2-1; D unresolved. V was shortened by 4 bases and J by 3 bases, with 7 bases between the two germline ends. The germline CDR1 and CDR2 sequences are MDHEN and SYDVKM. CDR3 size: 13 residues. The CDR3 nucleotides read TGTGCCAGCAGTTGGCCGAACTACAATGAGCAGTTCTTC. This sequence encodes CASSWPNYNEQFF.

The chain uses TRBV6-1 and TRBJ2-5; no firm D call. The ends were cut back, 0 bases at V and 2 bases at J, with 7 bases in the middle. Germline assignment: CDR1 MNHNS and CDR2 SASEGT. The CDR3 spans 14 residues. The CDR3 is CASSEALFQETQYF. The CDR3 bases are TGTGCCAGCAGTGAAGCACTATTTCAAGAGACCCAGTACTTC.

The genes are TRBV28 and TRBJ2-7; D is perhaps TRBD2 (6 bases). The CDR3 consists of 15 residues. CDR1 is MDHEN and CDR2 is SYDVKM in the germline V gene. The germline V and J ends were trimmed by 8 bases and 4 bases, with 21 bases remaining between them. The CDR3 DNA sequence: TGTGCCAGCTCTACTCTCGGGGCGGAGGGTTACGAGCAGTACTTC. Protein: CASSTLGAEGYEQYF.

The rearrangement links TRBV7-6 to TRBJ2-2, with no clear D. Germline assignment: CDR1 SGHVS and CDR2 FNYEAQ. This CDR3 spans 13 amino acids. Trimming stripped 0 bases from V and 5 bases from J, with 4 bases between. CDR3 DNA sequence: TGTGCCAGCAGCTTAGCGGTAACCGGGGAGCTGTTTTTT. The encoded protein is CASSLAVTGELFF.

The chain recombines TRBV2 with TRBJ2-3; D possibly corresponds to TRBD1 (6 bases). This CDR3 comprises 14 residues. Germline V CDR1 and CDR2: SNHLY, FYNNEI. V gave up 11 bases and J gave up 5 bases, with 20 bases separating them. The CDR3 sequence: CASTPGWGQDTQYF. CDR3 nucleotides: TGTGCCTCAACCCCAGGGTGGGGGCAAGATACGCAGTATTTT.

V is TRBV27 and J is TRBJ2-7, with unresolved D. The germline V and J ends were trimmed by 3 bases and 2 bases, with 14 bases remaining between them. CDR3 length equals 15 residues. The germline V gene has CDR1 MNHEY and CDR2 SMNVEV (reference sequence). The CDR3 spells CASSLLGSLTYEQYF. In DNA, the CDR3 is TGTGCCAGCAGTTTGCTGGGCAGCCTCACCTACGAGCAGTACTTC.

The chain employs TRBV3-1 (or the pseudogene TRBV3-2) and TRBJ2-5, with 8 nucleotides matching TRBD2. CDR3 size: 14 residues. Germline CDR1 is LGHDT and CDR2 is YNNKEL (reference sequence). J gave up 5 bases and V 4 bases, and 6 bases lay outside the gene matches. The CDR3 is CASSPPGTSETQYF. CDR3 nucleotide sequence: TGTGCCAGCAGCCCACCCGGGACTAGTGAGACCCAGTACTTC.

This rearrangement joins TRBV5-8 to TRBJ2-2, with unresolved D. With 10 bases removed from V and 0 bases from J, the gap between germline ends came to 16 bases. Germline V gene lookup returns CDR1 SGHTS and CDR2 YDEGEE. The CDR3 length is 15 residues. CDR3 bases: TGTGCCGCGAAGCCTGAAGAGGCGAACACCGGGGAGCTGTTTTTT. Translated: CAAKPEEANTGELFF.

J is TRBJ2-7 and V is TRBV7-2; D not resolved. CDR1 is SGHTA and CDR2 is FQGNSA in the germline V gene. Deletions cut 2 bases from V and 0 bases from J, with 14 bases between. The CDR3 spans 16 residues. The CDR3 region is CASSLSELHYSYEQYF. CDR3 nucleotides: TGTGCCAGCAGCTTATCAGAACTACACTACTCCTACGAGCAGTACTTC.

The J gene is TRBJ2-3, the V gene TRBV2; TRBD2 is a possible D gene (5 bases). Trimming left V 7 bases short and J 4 bases short, with 9 bases between. CDR1 and CDR2 from the germline V gene are SNHLY and FYNNEI. The CDR3 has 12 residues. CDR3 protein: CASKGAPDTQYF. The CDR3 nucleotides are TGTGCCAGCAAGGGAGCGCCAGATACGCAGTATTTT.

V usage is TRBV10-3 and J usage is TRBJ1-1, with D maybe TRBD1 (5 bases). Trimming shortened V by 6 bases and J by 1 base, and 6 bases separated the two germline ends. Germline CDR1 is ENHRY and CDR2 is SYGVKD. This CDR3 spans 12 amino acids. DNA of the CDR3: TGTGCCATCAGCAGGGAGAACACTGAAGCTTTCTTT. Translating it yields CAISRENTEAFF.

This sequence joins TRBV25-1 and TRBJ1-4; unclear D gene. The CDR3 spans 12 residues. Germline values: CDR1 MGHDK, CDR2 SYGVNS. The ends were cut back, 5 bases at V and 5 bases at J, with 6 bases in the middle. The CDR3 protein is CASSPRNEKLFF. The CDR3 coding sequence is TGTGCCAGCAGTCCTCGAAATGAAAAACTGTTTTTT. Together with reference TRBV25-1 and TRBJ1-4, the CDR3 gives the full variable domain: EADIYQTPRYLVIGTGKKITLECSQTMGHDKMYWYQQDPGMELHLIHYSYGVNSTEKGDLSSESTVSRIRTEHFPLTLESARPSHTSQYLCASSPRNEKLFFGSGTQLSVL.

The rearrangement uses TRBV7-9 and TRBJ1-1; D perhaps matches TRBD1 (5 bases). The germline gives CDR1 SEHNR, CDR2 FQNEAQ (reference sequence). This CDR3 region has 12 residues. V dropped 5 bases and J dropped 5 bases, with 9 bases sitting between them. The CDR3 region is CASSPEGTEAFF. The CDR3 region has the DNA TGTGCCAGCAGCCCCGAGGGGACTGAAGCTTTCTTT.

This CDR3 is CASSQVRGKEKLFF. The DNA of the CDR3 is TGCGCCAGCAGCCAAGTCCGGGGGAAGGAAAAACTGTTTTTT. The chain links TRBV4-1 to TRBJ1-4; D perhaps matches TRBD1 (5 bases). The CDR3 contains 14 residues. Trimming took 1 base from V and 8 from J, leaving 11 bases between them. Germline lookup yields CDR1 MGHRA and CDR2 YSYEKL.